The clone carrying this T cell receptor (beta chain) has a single count. TCRdb called the reads again in MiXCR, with one record for every CDR3 protein. The table lists 500,000 to 600,000 distinct CDR3 sequences, approximately 15% of them singletons. This sample was taken from a study of T cell repertoires in cytomegalovirus infection. Germline-derived CDR1 and CDR2 are SNHLY and FYNNEI. The CDR3 covers 13 residues. V was shortened by 8 bases and J by 0 bases, with 10 bases between the two germline ends. The V call is TRBV2, the J call TRBJ1-1; D remains ambiguous. Specimen: CD8+ T cells from PBMCs. This clonotype was obtained from a human donor in good health (CMV status not recorded). Some clones in this sample may be carry-over from other donors' samples. The CDR3 nucleotides read TGTGCCAGCCAGGCGGCTTTGAACACTGAAGCTTTCTTT. Its protein product is CASQAALNTEAFF. Full variable domain (missing parts from reference TRBV2 and TRBJ1-1): EPEVTQTPSHQVTQMGQEVILRCVPISNHLYFYWYRQILGQKVEFLVSFYNNEISEKSEIFDDQFSVERPDGSNFTLKIRSTKLEDSAMYFCASQAALNTEAFFGQGTRLTVV.